This TCR beta chain originates from a study of CD8+ T cells in alopecia areata. Study-wide background: Female C3H/HeJ mice aged about 6-10 weeks were given skin from C3H/HeJ graft donors, about 6-13 months old, that had spontaneous alopecia. Study-level points and caveats: Between patients, shared TCR sequences were less clear than in mice. This was possibly due in part to HLA diversity in the patient population. Scalp specimens additionally yield sequences from normal skin's resident alphabeta T cells. Affected lesional scalp, above all in alopecia totalis/universalis, was more clonal than normal scalp.

In each case, RNA was isolated and then reverse transcribed into cDNA as the sequencing template. TCRdb's copy holds only in-frame clones and misses some; the assay was immunoSEQ multiplex PCR. There are under 350,000 clones in the sample, none observed a single time. The CDR3 sequence is 13 residues long. Germline V gene data show CDR1 as NSHNY and CDR2 as SYGAGN. Trimming removed 5 bases from V and 3 bases from J, with 9 bases in between. Points on this clone: The target antigen is unknown. These gene names are mouse names. The CDR3 end is not reached by the read, which stops 4 residues before it; the germline J gene fills it in.

Markers used for sorting pooled cutaneous lymph node cells were CD4, CD8alpha, NKG2D, NKG2ACE and others. The TCR originated in a C3H/HeJ mouse with alopecia areata. The mouse line has the MHC haplotype H2-k. The chain joins TRBV13-1 to TRBJ2-1, with TRBD1 as a possible D gene (6 bases). Sequenced input: CD4+ T cells sorted from a lymph node. The CDR3 DNA, read in part, is TGTGCCAGCAGGGGGGACATCTATGCT. Residues: CASRGDIYA. The whole CDR3 protein is CASRGDIYAEQFF.